A single sample gave rise to the 10 T cell receptor beta chains below, sequenced in a study of Graves' ophthalmopathy and Graves' hyperthyroidism. RNA transcripts were the template, and TCR beta CDR3 regions were amplified from them. In the first round, RT-PCR was carried out with HTBI primers, and a multiplex PCR formed the second round. TCRdb recomputed calls from the multiplex PCR reads with MiXCR, one row per CDR3 protein. The sample has 200,000 to 250,000 distinct CDR3 sequences, less than 30% seen once. The sample comprised peripheral blood. Receptors originate from a man between 45 and 60 years old with Graves' ophthalmopathy.

This clonotype was observed a few times. This chain links TRBV7-2 with TRBJ2-7; weak D call: TRBD1 (6 bases). The V end was cut by 5 bases, the J end by 5 bases, with 16 bases between. This CDR3 is built from 14 residues. Germline CDR1 and CDR2: SGHTA and FQGNSA. The CDR3 sequence: CASSEGGSVHEQYF. CDR3 nucleotide sequence: TGTGCCAGCAGCGAAGGGGGTTCGGTACACGAGCAGTACTTC.

The sample holds many counts of this clonotype. V and J are TRBV7-9 and TRBJ2-5; D could derive from TRBD1 or TRBD2 (7 bases each). V lost 4 bases to trimming and J lost 1 base, with 16 bases between them. The CDR3 covers 16 residues. CDR1 is SEHNR, CDR2 FQNEAQ, per germline (reference sequence). CDR3 bases: TGTGCCAGCAGCTCCCCAGGGGGGGGGGTCCAAGAGACCCAGTACTTC. Translating it yields CASSSPGGGVQETQYF. The full variable domain, rest sourced from reference TRBV7-9 and TRBJ2-5, is DTGVSQNPRHKITKRGQNVTFRCDPISEHNRLYWYRQTLGQGPEFLTYFQNEAQLEKSRLLSDRFSAERPKGSFSTLEIQRTEQGDSAMYLCASSSPGGGVQETQYFGPGTRLLVL.

This chain uses TRBV7-2 with TRBJ2-5; D gene unclear. Trimming left V 2 bases short and J 5 bases short, with 9 bases between. CDR1 and CDR2 (germline): SGHTA, FQGNSA. This CDR3 comprises 13 residues. Here the CDR3 reads CASSLMVGETQYF. CDR3 nucleotides: TGTGCCAGCAGCTTAATGGTTGGTGAGACCCAGTACTTC.

This clonotype has ten or more counts. This chain joins TRBV19 and TRBJ1-1; D uncertain. The CDR3 spans 12 residues. Germline CDR1 is LNHDA and CDR2 is SQIVND (reference sequence). Trimming removed 5 bases from V and 11 bases from J, with 15 bases in between. In nucleotides, the CDR3 is TGTGCCAGTAGTCCAGACCAAAGTTGGGCTTTCTTT. Protein: CASSPDQSWAFF. The full variable domain, completed using reference TRBV19 and TRBJ1-1, is DGGITQSPKYLFRKEGQNVTLSCEQNLNHDAMYWYRQDPGQGLRLIYYSQIVNDFQKGDIAEGYSVSREKKESFPLTVTSAQKNPTAFYLCASSPDQSWAFFGQGTRLTVV.

This chain connects TRBV20-1 to TRBJ2-7, with D possibly TRBD2 on 5 matching bases. The germline gives CDR1 DFQATT, CDR2 SNEGSKA (reference sequence). V lost 3 bases and J lost 0, with 15 bases in between. The CDR3 is 15 amino acids. CDR3 amino acids: CSARAGGEVSYEQYF. CDR3 DNA sequence: TGCAGTGCTAGGGCAGGAGGTGAGGTCTCCTACGAGCAGTACTTC.

This clonotype was seen repeatedly, ten times or more. V gene TRBV7-9 combines with J gene TRBJ2-7; 9 bases align to TRBD1. This CDR3 is 16 amino acids long. Trimming took 5 bases from V and 0 from J; bases not matched to a gene: 8. The germline CDR1 and CDR2 sequences are SEHNR and FQNEAQ (reference sequence). This chain's CDR3 is CASSPRTGAHSYEQYF. The CDR3 DNA sequence: TGTGCCAGCAGCCCGCGGACAGGGGCACACTCCTACGAGCAGTACTTC.

There are many counts of this clonotype. The chain couples TRBV7-8 to TRBJ2-5; TRBD1 might be the D (6 bases). The CDR3 consists of 16 residues. Trimming pared 2 bases from V and 5 bases from J, leaving 18 bases between. The germline gives CDR1 SGHVS, CDR2 FQNEAQ. This CDR3 is CASSLPVRGAMETQYF. In DNA, the CDR3 is TGTGCCAGCAGCTTACCGGTCAGGGGTGCGATGGAGACCCAGTACTTC.

This sequence joins TRBV29-1 and TRBJ2-7, with a tentative D call TRBD2 (7 bases). The CDR3 length is 14 residues. V was trimmed by 3 bases and J by 0 bases, leaving 12 bases between them. In germline, CDR1 is SQVTM, CDR2 ANQGSEA. The CDR3 reads CSVEGGPLSYEQYF. The CDR3, as DNA: TGCAGCGTTGAGGGGGGGCCCCTCTCCTACGAGCAGTACTTC.

This clonotype was counted ten times or more. A much bigger clone sits one base away, suggesting this may be a read error. The chain joins TRBV19 to TRBJ2-7; 8 bases match TRBD2. CDR3 size: 17 residues. Per germline, CDR1 LNHDA and CDR2 SQIVND (reference sequence). CDR3 protein: CASSIGGTRISRSEQHF. CDR3 sequence (DNA): TGTGCCAGTAGTATAGGGGGGACTAGGATCTCGAGGAGCGAGCAGCACTTC.

At least ten counts were recorded for this clonotype. The chain links TRBV20-1 to TRBJ2-7; maybe TRBD2 (6 bases). Looked up from germline, CDR1 is DFQATT and CDR2 is SNEGSKA (reference sequence). Trimming left V 3 bases short and J 0 bases short, with 9 bases between. CDR3 length equals 13 residues. The DNA for the CDR3 is TGCAGTGCTAGTAGCGGAAACTCCTACGAGCAGTACTTC. This translates into CSASSGNSYEQYF.